This TCR beta chain comes out of a study of cytomegalovirus exposure and HLA in healthy donors. Study background: For the roughly 400 genotyped donors, more than 80% fell within the Caucasian-associated ancestry cluster.

Whole-study findings and limits: Later work associated 17,000 or so TCR beta sequences with HLA alleles at 0.05 false discovery rate.

This clone appeared a few times. Its cognate antigen is unknown. The PCR had 60 Vbeta and 13 Jbeta primers. Profiling relied on immunoSEQ multiplex PCR, and the TCRdb table lists in-frame clones only, not all of them. The sample carries 80,000 or so clones, 77% recorded once. Trimming cost V 4 bases and J 4 bases, with 10 bases left between them. Germline-derived CDR1 and CDR2 are MGHDK and SYGVNS. The CDR3 covers 13 residues. This clonotype was sampled from a man aged 45-60 years in good health and CMV-seropositive. Material for sequencing was PBMCs. V gene TRBV25-1 combines with J gene TRBJ1-2; D is perhaps TRBD1 (6 bases). In DNA, the CDR3 is TGTGCCAGCAGTGTTCCAGGGGCCTATGGCTACACCTTC. Its protein is CASSVPGAYGYTF.